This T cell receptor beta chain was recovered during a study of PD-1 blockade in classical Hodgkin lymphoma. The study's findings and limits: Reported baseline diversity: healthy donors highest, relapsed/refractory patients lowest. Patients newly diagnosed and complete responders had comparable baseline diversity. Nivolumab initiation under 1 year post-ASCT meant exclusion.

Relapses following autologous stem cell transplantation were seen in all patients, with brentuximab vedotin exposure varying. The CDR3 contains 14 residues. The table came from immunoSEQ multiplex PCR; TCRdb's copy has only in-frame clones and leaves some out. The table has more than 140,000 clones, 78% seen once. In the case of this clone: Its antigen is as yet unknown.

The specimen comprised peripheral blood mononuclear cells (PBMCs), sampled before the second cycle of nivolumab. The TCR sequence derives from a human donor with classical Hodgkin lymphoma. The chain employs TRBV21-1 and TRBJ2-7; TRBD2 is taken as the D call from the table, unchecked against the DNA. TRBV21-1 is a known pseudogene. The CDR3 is CARGTSGCMHEQYF. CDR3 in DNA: TGTGCCAGAGGGACTAGCGGTTGCATGCACGAGCAGTACTTC.